The subject of this entry is one T cell receptor beta chain. Its antigen is not identified. According to the study, genomic DNA was the template for TCR beta VDJ and CDR3 profiling. Via MiXCR, TCRdb re-called the reads, giving one row per CDR3 protein. The sample lists 100,000 to 120,000 distinct CDR3 sequences; roughly 50% were seen once. Germline values: CDR1 SNHLY, CDR2 FYNNEI. This CDR3 contains 14 residues. Trimming took off 6 bases at V and 5 bases at J, with 11 bases between the two ends. This sample stems from a study of CD8+CD57+ T cells in acquired aplastic anemia. At the level of the study: Sorted CD4+ plus CD8+ cells gave DNA averaging roughly 3 ug. Healthy donors gave 11 million or so reads on average for CD4+ cells. General observations from the study: Researchers report that around 30 CD8+ CDR3 sequences appeared in both patients and controls. Between the patient and control groups, CD8+ Simpson's diversity did not differ significantly.

V is TRBV2 and J is TRBJ1-6; D is perhaps TRBD1 (6 bases). The sample comprised sorted CD4+, CD8+, or CD8+CD57+ T cells (not recorded which) from PBMCs. The TCR comes from a human donor in good health, serving as a control. DNA for the CDR3: TGTGCCAGCAGCACAGGGAGGGATAATTCACCCCTCCACTTT. Its protein product is CASSTGRDNSPLHF. The variable domain in full, completed from reference TRBV2 and TRBJ1-6, reads EPEVTQTPSHQVTQMGQEVILRCVPISNHLYFYWYRQILGQKVEFLVSFYNNEISEKSEIFDDQFSVERPDGSNFTLKIRSTKLEDSAMYFCASSTGRDNSPLHFGNGTRLTVT.